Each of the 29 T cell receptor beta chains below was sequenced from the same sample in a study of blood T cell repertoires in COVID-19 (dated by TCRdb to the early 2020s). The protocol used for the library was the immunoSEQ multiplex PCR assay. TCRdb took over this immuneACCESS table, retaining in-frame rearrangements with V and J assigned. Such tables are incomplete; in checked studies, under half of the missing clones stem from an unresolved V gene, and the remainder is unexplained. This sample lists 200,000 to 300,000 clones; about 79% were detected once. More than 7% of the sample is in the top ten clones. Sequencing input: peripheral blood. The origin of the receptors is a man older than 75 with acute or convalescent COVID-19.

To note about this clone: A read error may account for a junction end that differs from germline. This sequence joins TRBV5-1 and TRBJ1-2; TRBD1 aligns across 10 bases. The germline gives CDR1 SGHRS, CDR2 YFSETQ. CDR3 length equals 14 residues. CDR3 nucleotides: TGCGCCAGCAGTTTGGGAGGGACAGGGGATGGCTACACCTTC. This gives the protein CASSLGGTGDGYTF. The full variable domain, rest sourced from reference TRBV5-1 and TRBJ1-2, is KAGVTQTPRYLIKTRGQQVTLSCSPISGHRSVSWYQQTPGQGLQFLFEYFSETQRNKGNFPGRFSGRQFSNSRSEMNVSTLELGDSALYLCASSLGGTGDGYTFGSGTRLTVV.

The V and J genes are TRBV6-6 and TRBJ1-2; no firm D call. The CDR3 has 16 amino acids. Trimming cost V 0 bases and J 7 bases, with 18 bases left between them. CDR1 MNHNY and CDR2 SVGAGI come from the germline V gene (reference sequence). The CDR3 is CASSYSTYEQNSGYTF. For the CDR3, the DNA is TGTGCCAGCAGTTACTCGACCTACGAACAAAACAGTGGCTACACCTTC.

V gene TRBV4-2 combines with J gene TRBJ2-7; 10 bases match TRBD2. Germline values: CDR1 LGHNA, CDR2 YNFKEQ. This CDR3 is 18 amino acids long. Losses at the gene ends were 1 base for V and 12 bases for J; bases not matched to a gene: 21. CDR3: CASSQASTFGTSGIGPYF. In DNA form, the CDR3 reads TGTGCCAGCAGCCAAGCCTCAACATTCGGTACTAGCGGGATAGGGCCGTACTTC.

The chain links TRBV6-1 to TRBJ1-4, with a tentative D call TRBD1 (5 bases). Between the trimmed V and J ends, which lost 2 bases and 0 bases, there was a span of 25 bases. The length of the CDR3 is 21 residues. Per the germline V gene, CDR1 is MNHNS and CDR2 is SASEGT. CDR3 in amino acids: CASSELSVGLTSFATNEKLFF. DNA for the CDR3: TGTGCCAGCAGTGAACTAAGTGTGGGACTCACCTCTTTCGCAACTAATGAAAAACTGTTTTTT.

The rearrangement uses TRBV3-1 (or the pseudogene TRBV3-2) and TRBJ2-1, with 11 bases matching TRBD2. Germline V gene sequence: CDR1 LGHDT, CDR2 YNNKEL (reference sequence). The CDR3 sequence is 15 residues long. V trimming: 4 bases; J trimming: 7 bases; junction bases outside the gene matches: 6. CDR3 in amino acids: CASSLAGGFGNEQFF. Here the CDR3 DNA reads TGTGCCAGCAGCCTAGCGGGGGGGTTCGGTAATGAGCAGTTCTTC.

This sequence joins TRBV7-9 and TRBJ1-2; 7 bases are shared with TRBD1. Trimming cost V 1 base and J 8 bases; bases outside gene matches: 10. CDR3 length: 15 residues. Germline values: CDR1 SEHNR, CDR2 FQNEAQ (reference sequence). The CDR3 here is CASSLGTGEAKGYTF. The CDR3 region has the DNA TGTGCCAGCAGCTTAGGAACAGGGGAAGCGAAAGGCTACACCTTC.

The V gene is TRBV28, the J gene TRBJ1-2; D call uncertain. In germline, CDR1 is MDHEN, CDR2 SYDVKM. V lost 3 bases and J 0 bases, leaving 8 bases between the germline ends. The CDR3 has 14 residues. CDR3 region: CASSFGSANYGYTF. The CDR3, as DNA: TGTGCCAGCAGTTTTGGGAGCGCTAACTATGGCTACACCTTC.

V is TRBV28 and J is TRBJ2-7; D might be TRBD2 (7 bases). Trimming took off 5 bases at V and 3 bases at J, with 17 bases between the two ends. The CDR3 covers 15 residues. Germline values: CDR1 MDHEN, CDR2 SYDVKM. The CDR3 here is CASSPWGGGIYEQYF. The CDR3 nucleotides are TGTGCCAGCAGTCCATGGGGAGGGGGAATCTACGAGCAGTACTTC.

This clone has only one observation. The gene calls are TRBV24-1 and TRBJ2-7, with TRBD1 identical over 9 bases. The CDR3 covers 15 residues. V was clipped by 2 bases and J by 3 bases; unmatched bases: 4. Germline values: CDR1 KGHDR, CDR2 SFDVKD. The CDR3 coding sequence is TGTGCCACCAGTGATTGGGGGACAGGGTACTACGAGCAGTACTTC. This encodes CATSDWGTGYYEQYF.

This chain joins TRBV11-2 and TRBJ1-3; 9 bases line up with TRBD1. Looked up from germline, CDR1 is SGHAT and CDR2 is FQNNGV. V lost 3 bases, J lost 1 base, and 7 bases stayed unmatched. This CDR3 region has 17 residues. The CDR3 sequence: CASSFTTGGGSGNTIYF. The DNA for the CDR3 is TGTGCCAGCAGCTTTACGACAGGGGGTGGGTCTGGAAACACCATATATTTT.

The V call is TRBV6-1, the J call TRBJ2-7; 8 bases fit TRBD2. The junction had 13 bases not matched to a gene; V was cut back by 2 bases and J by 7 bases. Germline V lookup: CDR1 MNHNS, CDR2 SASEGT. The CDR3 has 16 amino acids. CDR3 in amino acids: CASSERPREREREQYF. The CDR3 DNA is TGTGCCAGCAGTGAAAGGCCTAGGGAGCGGGAGAGGGAGCAGTACTTC.

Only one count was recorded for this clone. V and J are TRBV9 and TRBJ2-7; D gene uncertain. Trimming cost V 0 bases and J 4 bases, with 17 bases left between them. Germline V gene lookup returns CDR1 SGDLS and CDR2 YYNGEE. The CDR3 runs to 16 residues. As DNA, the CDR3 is TGTGCCAGCAGCGTAGAATATACCGGGTCAAGATACGAGCAGTACTTC. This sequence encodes CASSVEYTGSRYEQYF.

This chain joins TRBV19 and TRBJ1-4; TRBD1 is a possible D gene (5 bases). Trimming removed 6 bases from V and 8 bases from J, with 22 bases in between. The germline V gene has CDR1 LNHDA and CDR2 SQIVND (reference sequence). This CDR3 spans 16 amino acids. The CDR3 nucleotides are TGTGCCAGTAGACCACTGGGGGGAACTGGGCGAGAAAAACTGTTTTTT. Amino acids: CASRPLGGTGREKLFF.

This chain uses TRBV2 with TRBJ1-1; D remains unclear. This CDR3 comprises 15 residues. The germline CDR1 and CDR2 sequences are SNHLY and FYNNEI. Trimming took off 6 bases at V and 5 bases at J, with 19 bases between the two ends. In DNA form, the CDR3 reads TGTGCCAGCAGGAGTCCCCCGGCAGTGAGGACTGAAGCTTTCTTT. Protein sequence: CASRSPPAVRTEAFF. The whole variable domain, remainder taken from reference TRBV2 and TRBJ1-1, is EPEVTQTPSHQVTQMGQEVILRCVPISNHLYFYWYRQILGQKVEFLVSFYNNEISEKSEIFDDQFSVERPDGSNFTLKIRSTKLEDSAMYFCASRSPPAVRTEAFFGQGTRLTVV.

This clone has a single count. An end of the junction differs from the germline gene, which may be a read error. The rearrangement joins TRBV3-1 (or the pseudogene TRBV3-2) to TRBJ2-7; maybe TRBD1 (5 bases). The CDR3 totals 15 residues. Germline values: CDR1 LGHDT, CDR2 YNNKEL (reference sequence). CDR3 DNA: TGTGCCAGCAGTCAAGGGGCTTTAGGAACCTACGAGCAGTACTTC. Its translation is CASSQGALGTYEQYF.

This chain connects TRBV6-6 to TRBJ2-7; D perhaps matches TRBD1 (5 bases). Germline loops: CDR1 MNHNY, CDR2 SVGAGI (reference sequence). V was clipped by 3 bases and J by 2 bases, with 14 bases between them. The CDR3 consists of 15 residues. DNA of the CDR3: TGTGCCAGCAGTTATCCACCGACAGCGACCTACGAGCAGTACTTC. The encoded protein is CASSYPPTATYEQYF.

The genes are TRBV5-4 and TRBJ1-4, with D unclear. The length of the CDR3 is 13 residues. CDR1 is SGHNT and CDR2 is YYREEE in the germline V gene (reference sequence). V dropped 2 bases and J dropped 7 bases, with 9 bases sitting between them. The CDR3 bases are TGTGCCAGCAGCTTAGGACGGGGTGAAAAACTGTTTTTT. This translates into CASSLGRGEKLFF.

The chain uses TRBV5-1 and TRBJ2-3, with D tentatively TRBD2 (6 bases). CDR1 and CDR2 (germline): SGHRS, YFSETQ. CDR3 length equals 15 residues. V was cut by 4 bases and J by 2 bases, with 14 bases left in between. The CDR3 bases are TGCGCCAGCAGCGGTTTTGGCGGGGCCACAGATACGCAGTATTTT. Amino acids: CASSGFGGATDTQYF.

The CDR3 sequence is CASSLTGGETQYF. CDR3 coding DNA: TGTGCCAGCAGCTTAACGGGGGGAGAGACCCAGTACTTC. The chain carries TRBV7-3 and TRBJ2-5, with D perhaps TRBD2 (6 bases). Trimming removed 0 bases at V and 4 bases at J, with 6 bases between. This CDR3 has 13 residues. Germline V gene lookup returns CDR1 SGHTA and CDR2 FQGTGA.

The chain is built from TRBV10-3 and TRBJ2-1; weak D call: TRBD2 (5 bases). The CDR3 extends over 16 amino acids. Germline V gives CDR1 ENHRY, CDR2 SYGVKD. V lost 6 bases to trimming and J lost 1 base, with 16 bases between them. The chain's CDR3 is CAISAGPTGSYNEQFF. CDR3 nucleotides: TGTGCCATCAGCGCCGGGCCCACGGGGTCCTACAATGAGCAGTTCTTC.

CDR3 region: CASSPPTSGGGNEQFF. The CDR3 DNA reads TGTGCCAGCTCACCACCGACTAGCGGGGGAGGCAATGAGCAGTTCTTC. The J gene is TRBJ2-1, the V gene TRBV18; TRBD2 aligns across 12 bases. CDR1 is KGHSH, CDR2 LQKENI, per germline. The CDR3 consists of 16 residues. V lost 0 bases to trimming and J lost 6 bases; unmatched junction nucleotides: 3. The full variable domain, completed using reference TRBV18 and TRBJ2-1, is NAGVMQNPRHLVRRRGQEARLRCSPMKGHSHVYWYRQLPEEGLKFMVYLQKENIIDESGMPKERFSAEFPKEGPSILRIQQVVRGDSAAYFCASSPPTSGGGNEQFFGPGTRLTVL.

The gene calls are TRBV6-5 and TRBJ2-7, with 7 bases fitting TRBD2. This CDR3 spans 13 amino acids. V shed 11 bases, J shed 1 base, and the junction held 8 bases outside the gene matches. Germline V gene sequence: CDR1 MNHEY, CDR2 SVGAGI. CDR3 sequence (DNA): TGTGCCTTAAGGTGGGGGGGTTCCTACGAGCAGTACTTC. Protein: CALRWGGSYEQYF.

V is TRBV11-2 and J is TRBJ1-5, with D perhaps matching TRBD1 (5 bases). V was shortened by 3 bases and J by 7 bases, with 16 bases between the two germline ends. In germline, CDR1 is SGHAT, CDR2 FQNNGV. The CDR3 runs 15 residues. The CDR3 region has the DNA TGTGCCAGCAGCTTTTCCCGCGGGGGGAACCAGCCCCAGCATTTT. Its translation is CASSFSRGGNQPQHF.

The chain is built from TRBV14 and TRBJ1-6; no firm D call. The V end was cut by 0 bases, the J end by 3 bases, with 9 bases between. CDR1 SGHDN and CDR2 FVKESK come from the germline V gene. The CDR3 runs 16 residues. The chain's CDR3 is CASSQDRNGYNSPLHF. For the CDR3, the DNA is TGTGCCAGCAGCCAAGACAGGAATGGCTATAATTCACCCCTCCACTTT.

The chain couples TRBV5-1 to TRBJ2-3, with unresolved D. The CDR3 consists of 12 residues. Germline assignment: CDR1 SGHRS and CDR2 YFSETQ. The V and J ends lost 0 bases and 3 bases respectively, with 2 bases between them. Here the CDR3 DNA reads TGCGCCAGCAGCTTGGTAACAGATACGCAGTATTTT. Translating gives CASSLVTDTQYF.

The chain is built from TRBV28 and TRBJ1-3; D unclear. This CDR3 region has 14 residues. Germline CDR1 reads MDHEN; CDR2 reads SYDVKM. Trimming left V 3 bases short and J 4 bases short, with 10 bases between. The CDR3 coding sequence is TGTGCCAGCAGTTTCCGGGCGGGAGGAAACACCATATATTTT. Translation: CASSFRAGGNTIYF.

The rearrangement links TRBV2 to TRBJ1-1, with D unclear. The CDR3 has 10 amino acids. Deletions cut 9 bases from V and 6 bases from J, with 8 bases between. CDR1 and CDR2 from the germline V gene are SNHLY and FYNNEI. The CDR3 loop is CASRVAEAFF. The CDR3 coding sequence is TGTGCCAGTCGAGTGGCTGAAGCTTTCTTT.

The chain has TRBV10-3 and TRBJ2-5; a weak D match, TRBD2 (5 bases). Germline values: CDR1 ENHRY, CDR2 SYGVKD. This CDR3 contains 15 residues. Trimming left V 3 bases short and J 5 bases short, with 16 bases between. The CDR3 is CAISDGDHALETQYF. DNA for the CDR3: TGTGCCATCAGTGACGGGGATCACGCGTTGGAGACCCAGTACTTC.

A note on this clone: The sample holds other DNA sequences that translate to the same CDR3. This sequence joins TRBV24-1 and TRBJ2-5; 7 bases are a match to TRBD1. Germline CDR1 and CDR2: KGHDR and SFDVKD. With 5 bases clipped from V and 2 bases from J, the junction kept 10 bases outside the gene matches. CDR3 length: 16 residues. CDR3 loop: CATSVHIGTEQETQYF. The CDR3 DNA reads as TGTGCCACCAGTGTTCATATCGGGACAGAACAAGAGACCCAGTACTTC.